This T cell receptor beta chain was recorded in a study of T-cell reconstitution after alpha-beta-depleted transplantation in children. This CDR3 comprises 13 residues. CDR1 and CDR2 (germline): SGDLS, YYNGEE. The V and J ends lost 4 bases and 5 bases, in that order; junction bases with no gene match: 2. This clonotype was seen at least ten times. For TCRbeta, the library was prepared with unique molecular identifiers. TCRdb re-called the PCR reads with MiXCR, one entry per CDR3 protein. This sample carries 300,000 to 400,000 distinct CDR3 sequences, about an eighth of them seen once, and the ten largest clones take 4% to 5.5%.

The sample was PBMCs, taken from the stem cell graft. V and J are TRBV9 and TRBJ2-2, with 7 bases matching TRBD1. This clonotype was obtained from a human donor who donated a stem cell graft to a child with Fanconi anemia. CDR3 region: CASSMTGTGELFF. CDR3 sequence (DNA): TGTGCCAGCAGCATGACAGGGACCGGGGAGCTGTTTTTT.